This T cell receptor beta chain was observed in a study of Graves' ophthalmopathy and Graves' hyperthyroidism. Study overall: Before any treatment was given, at initial diagnosis, peripheral blood was collected.

Turning to this clonotype: Its cognate antigen is unknown.

The study amplified TCR beta CDR3 regions using RNA transcripts. First-round RT-PCR with HTBI primers preceded a second-round multiplex PCR. From the multiplex PCR reads, TCRdb called clonotypes with MiXCR, one entry per CDR3 protein. The data show roughly 700,000 distinct CDR3 sequences, with roughly two fifths seen just once and 44% held by the top ten. Study-wide points: Researchers report that a 13-signature model separated ophthalmopathy from stable hyperthyroidism, posting around 86% sensitivity and about 80% specificity.

The CDR3 contains 15 residues. CDR1 SGHTA and CDR2 FQGTGA come from the germline V gene. Trimming removed 1 base at V and 2 bases at J, with 11 bases between. This receptor was obtained from an adult man with Graves' ophthalmopathy. The sequenced sample consisted of peripheral blood. This chain connects TRBV7-3 to TRBJ2-5; D gene unclear. DNA of the CDR3: TGTGCCAGCAGCTTAAGAGCTCGTCCACAAGAGACCCAGTACTTC. The encoded protein is CASSLRARPQETQYF.